A single TCR beta chain is shown here with its context. What it recognizes is unknown. The sample belongs to a study of a mutant IDH1 vaccine in newly diagnosed glioma. Study-wide context: The patients were given eight vaccinations, one each in weeks 1, 3, 5, 7, 11, 15, 19 and 23. The treated population exhibited a male proportion of about 60%, a female proportion of roughly 40%, and a mean age of about 40 years. Prior therapy was radiotherapy, temozolomide, or both; most received both. Vaccines were begun 4-6 weeks after radiotherapy alone, or with temozolomide cycles.

As to time point: week 11, during vaccination. Every single dose of the vaccine, 300 ug of mutant IDH1 20-mer peptide, came with topical imiquimod. TCRdb keeps only in-frame clones here, not all; method: immunoSEQ multiplex PCR. The sample includes fewer than 150,000 clones, 90% seen only once; the top ten take 0.6% to 0.75%. The CDR3 is made up of 15 amino acids. The V end was cut by 0 bases, the J end by 6 bases, with 13 bases between. Germline V gene data show CDR1 as SGHNT and CDR2 as YYREEE (reference sequence). The V gene is TRBV5-4, the J gene TRBJ2-1; D may be TRBD1 or TRBD2 (5 bases each). Source: PBMCs, taken from a glioma patient whose treatment included an IDH1 peptide vaccine. The receptor was derived from a woman between 45 and 65 years old with glioma. Written as DNA, the CDR3 is TGTGCCAGCAGCTTGGGTGGTGCAGGGACCAATGAGCAGTTCTTC. Protein: CASSLGGAGTNEQFF.